Reported below is one TCR beta chain. This entry comes from a study of preoperative IRX-2 immunotherapy in early breast cancer. The CDR3 loop spans 14 amino acids. The germline V gene has CDR1 SGHTA and CDR2 FQGNSA. V lost 4 bases to trimming and J lost 2 bases, with 12 bases between them. Sequenced by immunoSEQ multiplex PCR; TCRdb stores in-frame clones only, minus some. The sample lists 55,000 to 70,000 clones; less than 95% were seen once. Noted treatment: preoperative locoregional IRX-2 cytokine immunotherapy. Patients received preoperative, locoregional IRX-2 cytokine immunotherapy in a phase Ib study.

The sequence came from a human donor with breast cancer. This sequence joins TRBV7-2 and TRBJ2-7; tentatively, D is TRBD2 (6 bases). Sampling was carried out from a patient treated with IRX-2 immunotherapy. The CDR3 nucleotides read TGTGCCAGCAGCTCGAGAGGAGGGGCCTACGAGCAGTACTTC. It is translated as CASSSRGGAYEQYF.